Given below is one T cell receptor (beta chain) in context. Its specificity is not known. Method: immunoSEQ multiplex PCR; TCRdb's copy keeps in-frame clones and lacks some. The table shows 9,900 or so clones, with 60% to 85% occurring only once. Per the germline V gene, CDR1 is SGHDN and CDR2 is FVKESK. The CDR3 totals 14 residues. V was pared by 1 base and J by 3 bases, with 8 bases between. This sample stems from a study of T cell clonotyping in hematopoietic cell transplantation. Study results and limitations: Broader posttransplant TCR repertoire diversity was predicted by graft donor and pretransplant recipient Inverse Simpson Index values. Without cell sorting, CD4 versus CD8 contributions remain unresolved. At the given depth, recipient repertoires were over 95% de novo clonotypes.

The starting material was PBMCs, obtained 30 days after allogeneic stem cell transplant. V is TRBV14 and J is TRBJ2-3; D is unclear. The TCR sequence derives from a female patient aged 40-49 years who had an allogeneic stem cell transplant from a related donor, so T cells may come from the graft donor. Some clones in this sample may be carry-over from other donors' samples. CDR3 loop: CASSQGLGTDTQYF. The CDR3 DNA reads TGTGCCAGCAGCCAAGGTCTGGGTACAGATACGCAGTATTTT.